The clone carrying this T cell receptor beta chain was seen more than once but under ten times. Its antigen is not known. The entry originates in a study of T cells in Graves' hyperthyroidism and ophthalmopathy. Study as a whole: It was at initial diagnosis, before any treatment, that peripheral blood was collected.

Points from the study as a whole: Ophthalmopathy was separated from stable hyperthyroidism by a 13 V-J model.

Investigators excluded patients with uncontrolled infection, other autoimmune disease, pregnancy or lactation. CDR1 is LGHNA and CDR2 is YNFKEQ in the germline V gene. The germline V and J ends were trimmed by 1 base and 6 bases, with 20 bases remaining between them. The CDR3 contains 17 residues. The CDR3 regions of TCR beta were amplified from RNA transcripts. A first-round RT-PCR of the TCR CDR3 used the HTBI primer set. Each CDR3 protein gets one entry after TCRdb re-called the multiplex PCR reads with MiXCR. This table holds about 400,000 distinct CDR3 sequences, around 15% found once. The genes are TRBV4-2 and TRBJ2-3; possibly TRBD2 for D (5 bases). The sequencing sample was made of blood. The origin of this receptor is a man aged 50-59 years with Graves' ophthalmopathy. CDR3 DNA: TGTGCCAGCAGCCAAGGCCCGGGATCCCTTCAATCCGATACGCAGTATTTT. Its protein is CASSQGPGSLQSDTQYF.